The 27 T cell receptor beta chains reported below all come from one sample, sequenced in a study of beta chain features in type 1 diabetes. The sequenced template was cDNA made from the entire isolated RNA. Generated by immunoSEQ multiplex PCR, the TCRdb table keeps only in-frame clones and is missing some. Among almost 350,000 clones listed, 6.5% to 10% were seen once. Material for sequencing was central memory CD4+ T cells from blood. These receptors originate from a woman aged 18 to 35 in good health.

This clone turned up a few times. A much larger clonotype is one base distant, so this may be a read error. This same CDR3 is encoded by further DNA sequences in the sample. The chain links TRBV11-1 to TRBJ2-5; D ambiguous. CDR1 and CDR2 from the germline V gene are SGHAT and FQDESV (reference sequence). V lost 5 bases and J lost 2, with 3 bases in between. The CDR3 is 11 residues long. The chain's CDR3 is CASSAQETQYF. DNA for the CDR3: TGTGCCAGCAGCGCTCAAGAGACCCAGTACTTC.

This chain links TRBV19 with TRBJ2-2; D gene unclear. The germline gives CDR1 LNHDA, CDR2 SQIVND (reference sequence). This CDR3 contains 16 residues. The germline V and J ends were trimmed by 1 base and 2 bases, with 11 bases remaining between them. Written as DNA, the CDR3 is TGTGCCAGTAGTATAGTACTCACTTTCAACACCGGGGAGCTGTTTTTT. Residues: CASSIVLTFNTGELFF.

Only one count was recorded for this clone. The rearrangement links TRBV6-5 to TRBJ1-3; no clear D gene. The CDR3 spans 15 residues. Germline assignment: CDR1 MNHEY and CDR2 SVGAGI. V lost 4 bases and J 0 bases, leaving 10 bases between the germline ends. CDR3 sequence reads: CASSFSRTSGNTIYF. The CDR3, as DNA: TGTGCCAGCAGTTTCAGCCGAACCTCTGGAAACACCATATATTTT.

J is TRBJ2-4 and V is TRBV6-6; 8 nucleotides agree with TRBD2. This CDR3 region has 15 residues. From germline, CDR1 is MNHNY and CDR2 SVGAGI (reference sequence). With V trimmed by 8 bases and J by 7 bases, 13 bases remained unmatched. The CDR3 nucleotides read TGTGCCAGCGCGAGCGAGGGGACTAGGAGGAACATTCAGTACTTC. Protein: CASASEGTRRNIQYF.

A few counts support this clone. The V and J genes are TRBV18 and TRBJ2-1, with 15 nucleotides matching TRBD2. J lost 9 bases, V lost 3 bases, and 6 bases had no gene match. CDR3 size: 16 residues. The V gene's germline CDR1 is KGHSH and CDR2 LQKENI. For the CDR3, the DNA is TGTGCCAGCTCACCCGGGACTAGCGGGAGGTATAGTGAGCAGTTCTTC. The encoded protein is CASSPGTSGRYSEQFF. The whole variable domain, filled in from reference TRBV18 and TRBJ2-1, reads NAGVMQNPRHLVRRRGQEARLRCSPMKGHSHVYWYRQLPEEGLKFMVYLQKENIIDESGMPKERFSAEFPKEGPSILRIQQVVRGDSAAYFCASSPGTSGRYSEQFFGPGTRLTVL.

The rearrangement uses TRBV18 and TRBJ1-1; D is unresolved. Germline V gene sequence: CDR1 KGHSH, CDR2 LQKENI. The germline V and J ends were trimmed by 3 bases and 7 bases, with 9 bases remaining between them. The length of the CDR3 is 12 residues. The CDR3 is CASSPGRFEAFF. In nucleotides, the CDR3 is TGTGCCAGCTCACCTGGGCGCTTTGAAGCTTTCTTT.

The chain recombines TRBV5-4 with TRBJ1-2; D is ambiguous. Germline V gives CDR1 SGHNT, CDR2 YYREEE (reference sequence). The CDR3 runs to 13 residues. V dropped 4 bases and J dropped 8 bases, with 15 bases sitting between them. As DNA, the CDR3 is TGTGCCAGCAGCAGCCCAGGTGCGTCGGGCTACACCTTC. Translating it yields CASSSPGASGYTF.

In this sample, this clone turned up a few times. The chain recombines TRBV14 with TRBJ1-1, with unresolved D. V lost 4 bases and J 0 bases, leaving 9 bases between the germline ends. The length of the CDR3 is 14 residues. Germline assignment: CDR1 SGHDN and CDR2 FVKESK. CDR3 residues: CASSPQYLNTEAFF. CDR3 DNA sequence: TGTGCCAGCAGCCCTCAGTATTTGAACACTGAAGCTTTCTTT.

This CDR3 is CASSVDTPWTGELFF. In DNA, the CDR3 is TGTGCCAGCAGCGTAGATACCCCTTGGACCGGGGAGCTGTTTTTT. This chain links TRBV9 with TRBJ2-2; unclear D gene. Trimming shortened V by 0 bases and J by 5 bases, and 11 bases separated the two germline ends. Germline V lookup: CDR1 SGDLS, CDR2 YYNGEE. The CDR3 contains 15 residues.

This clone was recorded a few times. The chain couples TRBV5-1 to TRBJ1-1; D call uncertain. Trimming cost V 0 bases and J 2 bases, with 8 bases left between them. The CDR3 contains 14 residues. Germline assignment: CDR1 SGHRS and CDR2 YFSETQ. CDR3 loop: CASSLGERNTEAFF. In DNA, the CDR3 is TGCGCCAGCAGCTTGGGAGAGAGAAACACTGAAGCTTTCTTT. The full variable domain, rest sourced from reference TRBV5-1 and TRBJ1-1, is KAGVTQTPRYLIKTRGQQVTLSCSPISGHRSVSWYQQTPGQGLQFLFEYFSETQRNKGNFPGRFSGRQFSNSRSEMNVSTLELGDSALYLCASSLGERNTEAFFGQGTRLTVV.

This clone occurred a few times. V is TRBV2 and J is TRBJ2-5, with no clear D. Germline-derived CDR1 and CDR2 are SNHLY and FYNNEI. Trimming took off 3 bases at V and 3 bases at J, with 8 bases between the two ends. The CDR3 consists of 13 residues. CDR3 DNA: TGTGCCAGCAGTGAGTACTCTAAAGAGACCCAGTACTTC. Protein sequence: CASSEYSKETQYF.

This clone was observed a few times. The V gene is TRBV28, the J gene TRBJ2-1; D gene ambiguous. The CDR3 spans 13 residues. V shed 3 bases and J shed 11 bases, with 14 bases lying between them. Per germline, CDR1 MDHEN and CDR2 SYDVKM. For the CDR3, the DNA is TGTGCCAGCAGTTTCCCGAACATTAAAAAGCAGTTCTTC. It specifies CASSFPNIKKQFF.

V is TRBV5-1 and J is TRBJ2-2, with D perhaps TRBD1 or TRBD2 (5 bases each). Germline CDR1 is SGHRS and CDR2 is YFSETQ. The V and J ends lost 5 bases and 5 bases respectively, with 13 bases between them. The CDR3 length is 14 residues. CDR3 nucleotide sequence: TGCGCCAGCAGGTCCCGGGACGAGACCGGGGAGCTGTTTTTT. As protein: CASRSRDETGELFF.

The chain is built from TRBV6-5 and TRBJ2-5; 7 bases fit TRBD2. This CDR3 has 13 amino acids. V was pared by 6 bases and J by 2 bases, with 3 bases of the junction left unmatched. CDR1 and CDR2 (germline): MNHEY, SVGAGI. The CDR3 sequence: CASRRAGQETQYF. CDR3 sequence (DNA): TGTGCCAGCAGGCGAGCGGGGCAAGAGACCCAGTACTTC.

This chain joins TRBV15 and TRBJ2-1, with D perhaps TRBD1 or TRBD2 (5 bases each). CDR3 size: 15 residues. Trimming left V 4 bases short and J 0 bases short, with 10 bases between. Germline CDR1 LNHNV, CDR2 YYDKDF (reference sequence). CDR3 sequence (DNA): TGTGCCACCAGCATGGGGGAGAGCTCCTACAATGAGCAGTTCTTC. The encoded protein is CATSMGESSYNEQFF. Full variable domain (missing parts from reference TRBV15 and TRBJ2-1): DAMVIQNPRYQVTQFGKPVTLSCSQTLNHNVMYWYQQKSSQAPKLLFHYYDKDFNNEADTPDNFQSRRPNTSFCFLDIRSPGLGDTAMYLCATSMGESSYNEQFFGPGTRLTVL.

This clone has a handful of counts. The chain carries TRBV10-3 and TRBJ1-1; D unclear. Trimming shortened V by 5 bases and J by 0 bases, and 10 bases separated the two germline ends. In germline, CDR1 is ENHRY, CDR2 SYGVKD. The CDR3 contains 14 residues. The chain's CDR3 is CAISPDTLNTEAFF. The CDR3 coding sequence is TGTGCCATCAGTCCAGACACACTGAACACTGAAGCTTTCTTT.

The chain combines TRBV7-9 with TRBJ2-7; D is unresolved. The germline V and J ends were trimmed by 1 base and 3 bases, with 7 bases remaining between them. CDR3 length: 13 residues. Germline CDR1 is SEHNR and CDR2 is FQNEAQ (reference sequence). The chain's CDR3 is CASSLGTFYEQYF. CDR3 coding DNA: TGTGCCAGCAGCTTAGGGACCTTCTACGAGCAGTACTTC.

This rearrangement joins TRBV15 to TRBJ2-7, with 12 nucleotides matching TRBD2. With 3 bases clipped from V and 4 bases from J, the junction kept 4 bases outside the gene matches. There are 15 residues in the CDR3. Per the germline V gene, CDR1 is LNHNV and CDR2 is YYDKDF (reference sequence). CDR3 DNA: TGTGCCACCAGCAGGCAGACTAGCGGGAGTTACGAGCAGTACTTC. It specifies CATSRQTSGSYEQYF.

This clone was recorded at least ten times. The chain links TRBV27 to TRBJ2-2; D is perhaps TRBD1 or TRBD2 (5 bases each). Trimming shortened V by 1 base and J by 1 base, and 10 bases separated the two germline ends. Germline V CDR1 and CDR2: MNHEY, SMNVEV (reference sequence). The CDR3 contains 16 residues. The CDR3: CASSLLGTLNTGELFF. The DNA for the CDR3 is TGTGCCAGCAGTTTATTGGGGACGTTGAACACCGGGGAGCTGTTTTTT.

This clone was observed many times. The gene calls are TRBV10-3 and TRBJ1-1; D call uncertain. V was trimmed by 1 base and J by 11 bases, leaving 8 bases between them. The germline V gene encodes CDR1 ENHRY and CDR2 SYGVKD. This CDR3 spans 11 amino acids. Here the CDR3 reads CAISEFGLAFF. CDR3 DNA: TGTGCCATCAGTGAGTTTGGTTTGGCTTTCTTT.

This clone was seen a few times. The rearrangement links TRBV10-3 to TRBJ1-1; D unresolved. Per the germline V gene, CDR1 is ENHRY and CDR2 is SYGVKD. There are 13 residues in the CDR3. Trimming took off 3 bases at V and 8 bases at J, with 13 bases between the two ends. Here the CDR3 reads CAISESGRSEAFF. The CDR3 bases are TGTGCCATCAGTGAATCCGGTCGCTCCGAAGCTTTCTTT.

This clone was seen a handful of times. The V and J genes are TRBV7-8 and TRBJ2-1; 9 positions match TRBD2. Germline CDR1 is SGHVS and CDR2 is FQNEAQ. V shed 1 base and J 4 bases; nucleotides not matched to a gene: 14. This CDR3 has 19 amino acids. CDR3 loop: CASSLGPWREGLGYNEQFF. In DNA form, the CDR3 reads TGTGCCAGCAGCTTAGGTCCTTGGCGGGAGGGCTTGGGATACAATGAGCAGTTCTTC. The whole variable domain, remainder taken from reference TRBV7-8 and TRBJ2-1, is GAGVSQSPRYKVAKRGQDVALRCDPISGHVSLFWYQQALGQGPEFLTYFQNEAQLDKSGLPSDRFFAERPEGSVSTLKIQRTQQEDSAVYLCASSLGPWREGLGYNEQFFGPGTRLTVL.

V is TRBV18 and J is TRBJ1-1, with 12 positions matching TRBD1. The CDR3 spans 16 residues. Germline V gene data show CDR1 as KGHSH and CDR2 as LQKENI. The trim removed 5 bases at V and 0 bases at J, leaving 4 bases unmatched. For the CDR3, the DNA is TGTGCCAGCTCAACTGGGACAGGGGGCCTGAACACTGAAGCTTTCTTT. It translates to CASSTGTGGLNTEAFF.

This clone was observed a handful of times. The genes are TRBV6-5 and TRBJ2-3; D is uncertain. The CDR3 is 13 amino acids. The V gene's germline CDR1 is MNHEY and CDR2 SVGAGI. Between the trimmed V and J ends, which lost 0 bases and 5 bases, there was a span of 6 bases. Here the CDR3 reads CASSYSELDTQYF. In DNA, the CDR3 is TGTGCCAGCAGTTACTCTGAACTAGATACGCAGTATTTT.

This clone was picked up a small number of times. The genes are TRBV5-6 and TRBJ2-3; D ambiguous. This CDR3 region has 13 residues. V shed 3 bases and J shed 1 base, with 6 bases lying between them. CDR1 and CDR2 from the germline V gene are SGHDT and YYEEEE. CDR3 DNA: TGTGCCAGCAGCTCCTGGGGCACAGATACGCAGTATTTT. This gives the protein CASSSWGTDTQYF.

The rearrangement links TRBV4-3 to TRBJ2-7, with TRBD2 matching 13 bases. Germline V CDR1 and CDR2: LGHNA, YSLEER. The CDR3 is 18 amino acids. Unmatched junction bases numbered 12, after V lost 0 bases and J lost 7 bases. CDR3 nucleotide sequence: TGCGCCAGCAGCCAAGAGGTCTGGACTAGCGGGAGACAAAGGGAGCAGTACTTC. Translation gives CASSQEVWTSGRQREQYF.

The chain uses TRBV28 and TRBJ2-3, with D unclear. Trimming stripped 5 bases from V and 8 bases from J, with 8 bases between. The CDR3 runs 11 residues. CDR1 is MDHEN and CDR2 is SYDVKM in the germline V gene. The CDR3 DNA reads TGTGCCAGCAGTCAATCGTCTACGCAGTATTTT. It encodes CASSQSSTQYF.